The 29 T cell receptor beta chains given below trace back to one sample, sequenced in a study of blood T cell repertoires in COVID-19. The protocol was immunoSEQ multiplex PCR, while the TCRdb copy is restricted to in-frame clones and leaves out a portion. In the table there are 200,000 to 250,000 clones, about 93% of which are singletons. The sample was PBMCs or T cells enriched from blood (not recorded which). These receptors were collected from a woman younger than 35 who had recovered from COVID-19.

CDR3 sequence: CASTGRSSAFF. The CDR3 DNA reads as TGTGCCAGCACCGGGAGGTCTTCGGCTTTCTTT. This chain joins TRBV2 and TRBJ1-1; D ambiguous. CDR1 is SNHLY and CDR2 is FYNNEI in the germline V gene. The germline V and J ends were trimmed by 7 bases and 11 bases, with 14 bases remaining between them. This CDR3 is built from 11 residues.

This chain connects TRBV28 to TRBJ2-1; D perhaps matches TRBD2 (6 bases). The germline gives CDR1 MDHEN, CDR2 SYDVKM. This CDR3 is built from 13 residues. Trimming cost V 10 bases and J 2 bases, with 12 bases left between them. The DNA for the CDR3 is TGTGCCAACCCGGGAGAAGCCTACAATGAGCAGTTCTTC. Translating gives CANPGEAYNEQFF.

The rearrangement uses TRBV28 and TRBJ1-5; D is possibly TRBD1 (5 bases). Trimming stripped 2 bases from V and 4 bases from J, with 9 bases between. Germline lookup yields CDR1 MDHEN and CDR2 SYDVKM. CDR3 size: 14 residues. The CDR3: CASSLTGSNQPQHF. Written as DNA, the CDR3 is TGTGCCAGCAGTTTAACAGGATCGAATCAGCCCCAGCATTTT.

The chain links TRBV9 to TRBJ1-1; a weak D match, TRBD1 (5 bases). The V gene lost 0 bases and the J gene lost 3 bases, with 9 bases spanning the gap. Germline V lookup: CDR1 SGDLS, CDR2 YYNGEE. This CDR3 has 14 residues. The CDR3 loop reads CASSVAGGDTEAFF. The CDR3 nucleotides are TGTGCCAGCAGCGTAGCTGGAGGGGACACTGAAGCTTTCTTT.

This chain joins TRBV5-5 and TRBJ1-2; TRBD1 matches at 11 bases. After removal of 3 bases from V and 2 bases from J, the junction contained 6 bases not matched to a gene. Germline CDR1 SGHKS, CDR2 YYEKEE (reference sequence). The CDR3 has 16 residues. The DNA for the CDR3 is TGTGCCAGCAGCTCCCGGGACAGGGGGACAAACTATGGCTACACCTTC. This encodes CASSSRDRGTNYGYTF.

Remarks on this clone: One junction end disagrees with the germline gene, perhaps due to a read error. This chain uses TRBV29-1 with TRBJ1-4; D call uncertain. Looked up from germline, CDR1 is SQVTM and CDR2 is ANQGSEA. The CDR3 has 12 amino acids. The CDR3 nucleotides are TGCAGCGTTGAAGACGAAGCGGGCAGGTCGATTTTT. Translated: CSVEDEAGRSIF.

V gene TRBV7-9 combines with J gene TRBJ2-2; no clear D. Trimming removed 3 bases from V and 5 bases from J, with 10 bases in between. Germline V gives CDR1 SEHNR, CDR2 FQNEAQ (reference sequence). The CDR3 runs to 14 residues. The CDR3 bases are TGTGCCAGCAGCTTTCTTGGCGGAACCGGGGAGCTGTTTTTT. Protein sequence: CASSFLGGTGELFF.

CDR3 sequence (DNA): TGCAGCGTTGGGAACAGGCCAACTAACTATGGCTACACCTTC. Translation gives CSVGNRPTNYGYTF. The V and J genes are TRBV29-1 and TRBJ1-2, with D perhaps TRBD1 (5 bases). Germline values: CDR1 SQVTM, CDR2 ANQGSEA. V was clipped by 4 bases and J by 0 bases, with 12 bases between them. This CDR3 has 14 amino acids.

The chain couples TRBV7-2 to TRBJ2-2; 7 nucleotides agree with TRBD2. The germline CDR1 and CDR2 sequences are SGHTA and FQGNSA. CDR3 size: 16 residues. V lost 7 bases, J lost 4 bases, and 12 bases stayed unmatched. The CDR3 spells CASTTNGGSFTGELFF. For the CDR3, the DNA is TGTGCCAGCACGACAAACGGGGGGTCTTTCACCGGGGAGCTGTTTTTT.

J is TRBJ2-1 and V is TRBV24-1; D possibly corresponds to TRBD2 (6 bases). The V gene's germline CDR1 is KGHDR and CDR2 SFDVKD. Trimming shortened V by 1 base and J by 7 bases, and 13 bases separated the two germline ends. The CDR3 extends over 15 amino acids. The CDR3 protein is CATSDFVRGGNEQFF. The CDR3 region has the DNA TGTGCCACCAGTGATTTTGTAAGGGGAGGAAATGAGCAGTTCTTC.

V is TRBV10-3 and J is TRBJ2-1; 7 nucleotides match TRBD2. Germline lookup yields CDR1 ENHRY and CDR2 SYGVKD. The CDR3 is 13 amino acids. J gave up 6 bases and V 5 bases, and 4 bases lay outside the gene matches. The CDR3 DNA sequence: TGTGCCATCAGTAGCGGGACGCCCAATGAGCAGTTCTTC. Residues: CAISSGTPNEQFF.

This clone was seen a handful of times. CDR3 amino acids: CASSLGTSGGSRQETQYF. The CDR3 DNA reads TGTGCCAGCAGCCTAGGGACTAGCGGGGGCAGTAGGCAAGAGACCCAGTACTTC. The gene calls are TRBV5-5 and TRBJ2-5; 14 nucleotides align to TRBD2. The CDR3 length is 18 residues. Germline CDR1 reads SGHKS; CDR2 reads YYEKEE (reference sequence). V lost 4 bases to trimming and J lost 2 bases; unmatched junction nucleotides: 10.

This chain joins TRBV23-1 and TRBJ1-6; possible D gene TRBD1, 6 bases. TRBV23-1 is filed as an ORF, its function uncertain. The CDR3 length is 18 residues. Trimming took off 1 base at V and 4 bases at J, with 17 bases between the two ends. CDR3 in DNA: TGCGCCAGCAGTCAATGGGGGCAACAGGGTAATTATAATTCACCCCTCCACTTT. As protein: CASSQWGQQGNYNSPLHF.

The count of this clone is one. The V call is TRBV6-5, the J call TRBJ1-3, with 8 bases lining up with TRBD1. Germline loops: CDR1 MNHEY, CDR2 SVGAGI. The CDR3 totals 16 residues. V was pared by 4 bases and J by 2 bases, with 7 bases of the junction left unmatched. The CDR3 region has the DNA TGTGCCAGCAGTTCCCTAGGCAGGGGGCCTGGAAACACCATATATTTT. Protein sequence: CASSSLGRGPGNTIYF.

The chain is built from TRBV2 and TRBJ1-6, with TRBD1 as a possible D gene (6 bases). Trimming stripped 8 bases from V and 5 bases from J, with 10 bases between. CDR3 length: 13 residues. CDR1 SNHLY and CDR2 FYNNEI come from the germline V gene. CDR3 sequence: CASQGFNNSPLHF. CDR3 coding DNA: TGTGCCAGCCAGGGGTTTAATAATTCACCCCTCCACTTT.

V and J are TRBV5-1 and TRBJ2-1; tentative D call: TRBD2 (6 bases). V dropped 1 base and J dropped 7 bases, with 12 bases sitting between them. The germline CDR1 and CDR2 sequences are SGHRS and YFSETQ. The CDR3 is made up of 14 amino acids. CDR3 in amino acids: CASSLMGGRNEQFF. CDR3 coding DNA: TGCGCCAGCAGCTTGATGGGAGGACGGAATGAGCAGTTCTTC.

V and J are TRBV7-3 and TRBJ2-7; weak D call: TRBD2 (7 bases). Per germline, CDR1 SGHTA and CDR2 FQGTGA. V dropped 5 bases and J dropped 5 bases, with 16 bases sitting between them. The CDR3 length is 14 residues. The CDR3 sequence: CASSPLGGPDEQYF. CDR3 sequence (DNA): TGTGCCAGCAGCCCTTTGGGGGGGCCGGACGAGCAGTACTTC.

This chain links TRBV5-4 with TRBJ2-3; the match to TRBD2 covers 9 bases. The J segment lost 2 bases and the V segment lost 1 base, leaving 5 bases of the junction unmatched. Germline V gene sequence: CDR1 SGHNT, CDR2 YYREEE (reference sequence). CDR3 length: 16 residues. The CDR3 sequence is CASSLRLAGTTDTQYF. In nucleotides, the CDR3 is TGTGCCAGCAGCTTGCGGCTAGCGGGGACCACAGATACGCAGTATTTT.

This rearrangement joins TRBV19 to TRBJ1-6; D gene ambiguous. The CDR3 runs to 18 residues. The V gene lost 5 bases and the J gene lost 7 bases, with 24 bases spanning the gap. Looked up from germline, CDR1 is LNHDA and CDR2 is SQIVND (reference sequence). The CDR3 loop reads CASSRLPGAWKGNSPLHF. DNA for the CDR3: TGTGCCAGTAGTCGACTACCCGGCGCCTGGAAAGGGAATTCACCCCTCCACTTT.

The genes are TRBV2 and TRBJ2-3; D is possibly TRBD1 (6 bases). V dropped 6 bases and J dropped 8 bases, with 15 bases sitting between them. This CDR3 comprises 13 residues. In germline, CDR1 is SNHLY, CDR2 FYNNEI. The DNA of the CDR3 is TGTGCCAGCAGACTAGACAGGAAAGGTACGCAGTATTTT. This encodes CASRLDRKGTQYF.

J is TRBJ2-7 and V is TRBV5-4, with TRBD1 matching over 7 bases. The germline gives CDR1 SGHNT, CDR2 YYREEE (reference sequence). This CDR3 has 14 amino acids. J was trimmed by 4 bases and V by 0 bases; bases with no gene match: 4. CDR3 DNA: TGTGCCAGCAGCTTGGGGACAGGAGAATACGAGCAGTACTTC. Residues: CASSLGTGEYEQYF. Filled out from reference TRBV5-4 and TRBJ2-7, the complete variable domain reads ETGVTQSPTHLIKTRGQQVTLRCSSQSGHNTVSWYQQALGQGPQFIFQYYREEENGRGNFPPRFSGLQFPNYSSELNVNALELDDSALYLCASSLGTGEYEQYFGPGTRLTVT.

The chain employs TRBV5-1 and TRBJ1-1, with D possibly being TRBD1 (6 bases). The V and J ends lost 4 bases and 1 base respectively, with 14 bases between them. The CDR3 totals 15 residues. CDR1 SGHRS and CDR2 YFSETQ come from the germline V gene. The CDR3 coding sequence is TGCGCCAGCAGCCCGCTCGGACAGACGAACACTGAAGCTTTCTTT. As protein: CASSPLGQTNTEAFF.

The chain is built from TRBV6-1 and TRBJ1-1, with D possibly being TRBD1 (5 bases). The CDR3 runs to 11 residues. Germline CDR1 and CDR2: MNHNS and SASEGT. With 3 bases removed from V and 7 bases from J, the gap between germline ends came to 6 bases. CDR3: CASSDDSEAFF. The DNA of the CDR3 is TGTGCCAGCAGTGACGACAGTGAAGCTTTCTTT.

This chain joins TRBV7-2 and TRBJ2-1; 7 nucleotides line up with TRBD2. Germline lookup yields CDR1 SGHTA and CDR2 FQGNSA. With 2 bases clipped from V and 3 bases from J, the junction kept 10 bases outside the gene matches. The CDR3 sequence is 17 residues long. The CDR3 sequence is CASSLNSAGVVYNEQFF. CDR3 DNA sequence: TGTGCCAGCAGCTTAAATTCGGCGGGGGTCGTCTACAATGAGCAGTTCTTC.

CDR3 sequence reads: CASGLPVGPQHF. The CDR3 DNA reads as TGTGCTAGTGGTTTGCCGGTTGGTCCCCAGCATTTT. The chain links TRBV12-5 to TRBJ1-5, with D uncertain. The germline V gene has CDR1 LGHNT and CDR2 FRNRAP. The V and J ends lost 2 bases and 10 bases respectively, with 9 bases between them. This CDR3 is built from 12 residues.

The CDR3 bases are TGTGCCAGTAGTACTGGACAGTCTAATGAAAAACTGTTTTTT. Translating gives CASSTGQSNEKLFF. The J gene is TRBJ1-4, the V gene TRBV19, with D possibly TRBD1 on 6 matching bases. The germline V and J ends were trimmed by 4 bases and 3 bases, with 9 bases remaining between them. The CDR3 has 14 residues. The germline V gene has CDR1 LNHDA and CDR2 SQIVND (reference sequence).

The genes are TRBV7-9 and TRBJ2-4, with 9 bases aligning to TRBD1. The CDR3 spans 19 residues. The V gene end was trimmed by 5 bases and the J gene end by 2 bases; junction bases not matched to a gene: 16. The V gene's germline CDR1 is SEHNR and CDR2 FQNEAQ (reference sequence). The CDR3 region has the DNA TGTGCCAGCAGCCCCCCCCCACAGTACAGGGGGCGTTCCAAAAACATTCAGTACTTC. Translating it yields CASSPPPQYRGRSKNIQYF.

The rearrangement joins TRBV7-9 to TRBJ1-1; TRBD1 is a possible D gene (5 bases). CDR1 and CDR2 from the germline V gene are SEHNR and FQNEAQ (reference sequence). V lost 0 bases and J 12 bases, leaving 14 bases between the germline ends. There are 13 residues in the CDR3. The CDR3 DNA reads TGTGCCAGCAGCTTAGCGCAGGGTGGGGCACCTTTCTTT. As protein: CASSLAQGGAPFF.

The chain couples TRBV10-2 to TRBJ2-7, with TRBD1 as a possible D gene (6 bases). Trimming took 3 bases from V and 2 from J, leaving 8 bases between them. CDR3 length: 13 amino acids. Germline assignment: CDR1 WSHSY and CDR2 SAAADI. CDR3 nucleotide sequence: TGCGCCAGCAGTGACCGACAGGCCTACGAGCAGTACTTC. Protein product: CASSDRQAYEQYF.